Listed below are T cell receptor beta chains from one sample, sequenced in a study of blood T cell repertoires in COVID-19. Produced via immunoSEQ multiplex PCR; TCRdb's table is partial and in-frame only. The repertoire holds 75,000 to 80,000 clones, with 80% to 90% as singletons. The specimen sequenced was peripheral blood. These receptors were taken from a man between 60 and 75 years old with COVID-19, enrolled during active disease. Both conserved end residues are part of each CDR3. The D gene is left open where the match is weak. Expanded clones get a size class; other rows say once, few or many, or leave the size out.

TRBJ1-6 | NA | TRBV2 | TRBD1 | CASSVQPTGNTAPLHF | TGTGCCAGCAGTGTCCAACCGACAGGGAATACTGCACCCCTCCACTTT
TRBJ1-1 | NA | TRBV29-1 | NA | CSGLQGFTEAFF | TGCAGCGGGCTACAGGGATTCACTGAAGCTTTCTTT
TRBJ2-1 | NA | TRBV5-1 | NA | CASRTSSLNEQFF | TGCGCCAGCCGTACTTCTAGTCTCAATGAGCAGTTCTTC
TRBJ2-3 | NA | TRBV11-2 | TRBD2 | CASSLGAGFGVKDTQYF | TGTGCCAGCAGCTTAGGAGCGGGGTTCGGAGTAAAAGATACGCAGTATTTT
TRBJ1-4 | once | TRBV6-5 | NA | CASSRESGPRKLFF | TGTGCCAGCAGTCGAGAGTCTGGCCCTAGGAAACTGTTTTTT
TRBJ1-4 | NA | TRBV10-3 | NA | CATTGNNNEKLFF | TGTGCCACCACCGGGAACAATAATGAAAAACTGTTTTTT
TRBJ1-5 | NA | TRBV2 | TRBD1 | CASSPGQANQPQHF | TGTGCCAGCAGCCCCGGACAGGCTAATCAGCCCCAGCATTTT
TRBJ2-4 | NA | TRBV18 | TRBD2 | CASSPGGGTINIQYF | TGTGCCAGCTCACCTGGCGGGGGTACCATAAACATTCAGTACTTC
TRBJ1-2 | NA | TRBV11-3 | NA | CATPLPPTDRYGYTF | TGTGCCACTCCCCTCCCTCCGACAGACCGTTATGGCTACACCTTC
TRBJ2-2 | NA | TRBV11-2 | TRBD2 | CASSLPIRGRASTGELFF | TGTGCCAGCAGCTTACCAATTCGGGGGAGGGCGTCCACCGGGGAGCTGTTTTTT
TRBJ2-5 | NA | TRBV27 | NA | CASMSGYGETQYF | TGTGCCAGCATGTCAGGGTATGGAGAGACCCAGTACTTC
TRBJ2-7 | few | TRBV3-1/TRBV3-2 | NA | CASSHPGERTYEQYF | TGTGCCAGCAGCCATCCAGGGGAGCGGACCTACGAGCAGTACTTC
TRBJ2-7 | once | TRBV3-1/TRBV3-2 | NA | CASRGLDPYEQYF | TGTGCCAGCCGTGGACTGGACCCCTACGAGCAGTACTTC
TRBJ2-1 | NA | TRBV3-1/TRBV3-2 | TRBD2 | CASSQDLIRAGGRFDEQFF | TGTGCCAGCAGCCAAGACCTCATCCGAGCGGGGGGGCGGTTTGATGAGCAGTTCTTC
TRBJ1-3 | once | TRBV9 | NA | CASSVPTAGDKNTIYF | TGTGCCAGCAGCGTACCCACCGCAGGGGACAAAAACACCATATATTTT
TRBJ2-5 | NA | TRBV5-1 | NA | CASSLGQIQETQYF | TGCGCCAGCAGCTTGGGACAGATACAAGAGACCCAGTACTTC
TRBJ1-2 | NA | TRBV5-1 | TRBD1 | CASSLDRDRGTGYTF | TGCGCCAGCAGCTTAGATAGGGACAGGGGGACTGGCTACACCTTC
TRBJ1-2 | NA | TRBV3-1/TRBV3-2 | NA | CASSHFDRNYGYTF | TGTGCCAGCAGCCACTTTGACAGGAACTATGGCTACACCTTC
TRBJ1-1 | NA | TRBV18 | NA | CASSTVGRSEAFF | TGTGCCAGCTCCACAGTAGGGAGATCTGAAGCTTTCTTT
TRBJ2-1 | NA | TRBV9 | TRBD2 | CASSVGLADYYNEQFF | TGTGCCAGCAGCGTAGGACTAGCGGACTACTACAATGAGCAGTTCTTC
TRBJ2-4 | NA | TRBV6-5 | TRBD2 | CASNLLAENIQYF | TGTGCCAGCAATCTTCTAGCGGAAAACATTCAGTACTTC
TRBJ2-7 | NA | TRBV20-1 | NA | CSASSGHEQYF | TGCAGTGCTAGTTCTGGGCACGAGCAGTACTTC
TRBJ2-7 | NA | TRBV3-1/TRBV3-2 | NA | CASSQDGRYEQYF | TGTGCCAGCAGCCAAGATGGCAGATACGAGCAGTACTTC
TRBJ1-2 | NA | TRBV7-9 | TRBD1 | CASTSPGTGVDGYTF | TGTGCCAGCACCTCACCCGGGACAGGGGTGGATGGCTACACCTTC
TRBJ2-3 | NA | TRBV7-6 | TRBD2 | CASSISGRIRTDTQYF | TGTGCCAGCAGTATCAGCGGGAGAATACGAACAGATACGCAGTATTTT
TRBJ2-5 | NA | TRBV6-5 | NA | CASSFPGGPETQYF | TGTGCCAGCAGTTTCCCCGGGGGTCCAGAGACCCAGTACTTC
TRBJ1-2 | NA | TRBV3-1/TRBV3-2 | TRBD1 | CASSQDFQGGYGYTF | TGTGCCAGCAGCCAAGATTTTCAGGGGGGCTATGGCTACACCTTC
TRBJ1-2 | NA | TRBV11-2 | TRBD1 | CASSSQQGTGYGYTF | TGTGCCAGCAGCTCACAACAGGGGACGGGCTATGGCTACACCTTC
TRBJ1-2 | NA | TRBV30 | NA | CAWQTLYGYTF | TGTGCCTGGCAGACACTCTATGGCTACACCTTC
TRBJ1-2 | NA | TRBV7-9 | NA | CASSLEEGGYTF | TGTGCCAGCAGCCTCGAAGAGGGAGGCTACACCTTC
TRBJ1-5 | NA | TRBV12-3/TRBV12-4 | TRBD1 | CASSFTGEQPQHF | TGTGCCAGCAGTTTCACAGGGGAACAGCCCCAGCATTTT
TRBJ2-1 | once | TRBV7-9 | TRBD2 | CASSGSGGSYNEQFF | TGTGCCAGCAGCGGTAGCGGGGGATCCTACAATGAGCAGTTCTTC
TRBJ1-2 | few | TRBV13 | TRBD1 | CASSLAAGGGNGYTF | TGTGCCAGCAGCTTAGCGGCAGGGGGCGGGAATGGCTACACCTTC
TRBJ1-2 | NA | TRBV9 | TRBD1 | CASSAPGTGGSNYGYTF | TGTGCCAGCAGCGCTCCCGGGACAGGGGGCTCCAACTATGGCTACACCTTC
TRBJ1-1 | once | TRBV4-2 | NA | CASSQGSGGRGNTEAFF | TGTGCCAGCAGCCAAGGATCTGGGGGGAGGGGGAACACTGAAGCTTTCTTT
TRBJ1-1 | NA | TRBV28 | TRBD1 | CASSPGAGGVTEAFF | TGTGCCAGCAGTCCAGGGGCAGGGGGCGTCACTGAAGCTTTCTTT
TRBJ1-2 | NA | TRBV11-2 | NA | CASSLSRVPVSGYTF | TGTGCCAGCAGCTTATCCCGGGTCCCCGTGAGCGGCTACACCTTC
TRBJ2-7 | NA | TRBV28 | NA | CASSTPGVHEQYF | TGTGCCAGCAGTACCCCAGGGGTCCACGAGCAGTACTTC
TRBJ2-1 | NA | TRBV9 | TRBD1 | CASSVGQANNEQFF | TGTGCCAGCAGCGTTGGACAGGCCAACAATGAGCAGTTCTTC
TRBJ2-2 | once | TRBV27 | NA | CASSLRGYTGELFF | TGTGCCAGCAGTTTAAGGGGCTACACCGGGGAGCTGTTTTTT
TRBJ2-5 | NA | TRBV7-3 | NA | CASRDSQETQYF | TGTGCCAGCAGGGACAGCCAAGAGACCCAGTACTTC
TRBJ2-7 | NA | TRBV12-3/TRBV12-4 | TRBD1 | CASKDRAYEQYF | TGTGCCAGCAAGGACAGGGCCTACGAGCAGTACTTC
TRBJ1-1 | NA | TRBV30 | TRBD1 | CAWSGMTGGAYEAFF | TGTGCCTGGAGCGGAATGACAGGGGGCGCATATGAAGCTTTCTTT